This T cell receptor (beta chain) was identified in a study of cytomegalovirus exposure and HLA in healthy donors. Study results and limitations: A few chains tied to CMV proved CMV antigen-specific in vitro.

Clones were read by immunoSEQ multiplex PCR, and TCRdb kept only the in-frame ones, dropping some. The sample holds some 170,000 clones, about 90% seen once. Comment on this clone: Its target is not known.

Germline V lookup: CDR1 SEHNR, CDR2 FQNEAQ (reference sequence). The CDR3 sequence is 13 residues long. The V gene lost 1 base and the J gene lost 5 bases, with 9 bases spanning the gap. The chain employs TRBV7-9 and TRBJ2-7, with D possibly matching TRBD1 (6 bases). Sequencing used PBMCs. The clonotype comes from a woman in her 30s in good health and CMV-seronegative. The chain's CDR3 is CASSLGTANEQYF. CDR3 nucleotide sequence: TGTGCCAGCAGCTTAGGGACAGCCAACGAGCAGTACTTC.